There are a few counts of the clone carrying this T cell receptor (beta chain). CDR3 regions were amplified by Arm-PCR using iRepertoire HTBI primers to build TCR beta libraries. TCRdb ran MiXCR on the multiplex PCR reads and lists one entry per CDR3 protein. The repertoire holds about 430,000 distinct CDR3 sequences, with over 12% as singletons. Germline CDR1 and CDR2: DFQATT and SNEGSKA (reference sequence). V trimming: 6 bases; J trimming: 9 bases; junction bases outside the gene matches: 5. The CDR3 contains 13 residues. These data belong to a study of regulatory T cells in long-lasting Graves disease. As for time point: newly diagnosed GD, antithyroid drugs for less than 3 months. Extracted RNA from PBMCs served as the source of the TCR library. The data were also submitted as part of a second study, on T cells in Graves' hyperthyroidism and ophthalmopathy. That study reports: Diagnoses were made from clinical symptoms, serum measures (thyroxine and TRAb), thyroid ultrasound and orbital computed tomography.

This sample comprised peripheral blood mononuclear cells (PBMCs), obtained at new diagnosis, from a patient treated with antithyroid drugs. The chain has TRBV20-1 and TRBJ2-1, with 13 bases identical to TRBD2. The clonotype comes from a woman aged 40 to 55 with Graves disease. The CDR3 nucleotides are TGCAGTGCAACAACTAGCGGGAGGGGTGAGCAGTTCTTC. Encoded protein: CSATTSGRGEQFF.